A single sample gave rise to the 19 T cell receptor beta chains below, sequenced in a study of CD8 T cells in Susac syndrome (dated by TCRdb to the late 2010s). The library was prepared using the immunoSEQ multiplex PCR assay. RNA was extracted using the RNeasy kit, and about 0.45 to 1 ug of the RNA was reverse transcribed with random hexamers. In-frame beta chains were kept once TCRdb had trimmed the public reads at Q25 with fastp and called clones with MiXCR. Every CDR3 protein is listed once, alongside the most common genes and DNA of its rows. Counted in this sample were about 130,000 distinct CDR3 sequences; roughly 80% of them appeared once. The top ten constitute 0.45% to 0.6% of the sample. Input material: CD8+ T cells from PBMCs. The receptors derive from a human donor with multiple sclerosis.

This chain connects TRBV6-5 to TRBJ2-1; D gene ambiguous. Trimming removed 5 bases from V and 0 bases from J, with 11 bases in between. The CDR3 is 15 amino acids. From germline, CDR1 is MNHEY and CDR2 SVGAGI. The CDR3 nucleotides read TGTGCCAGCAGTCAATCCCCCGTCTCCTACAATGAGCAGTTCTTC. This codes for CASSQSPVSYNEQFF.

This sequence joins TRBV30 and TRBJ1-1, with 7 positions matching TRBD1. The ends lost 7 bases at V and 8 bases at J; junction bases unmatched: 7. Per germline, CDR1 GTSNPN and CDR2 SVGIG (reference sequence). The CDR3 sequence is 11 residues long. The CDR3 here is CAFTQGIEAFF. The CDR3 DNA is TGTGCCTTCACACAGGGGATAGAAGCTTTCTTT.

The V call is TRBV6-6, the J call TRBJ2-7, with TRBD2 matching over 7 bases. Germline CDR1 MNHNY, CDR2 SVGAGI (reference sequence). This CDR3 comprises 15 residues. V dropped 0 bases and J dropped 5; count of bases not matched to a gene: 7. CDR3 nucleotide sequence: TGTGCCAGCAGTTACTCGGGCGGGAGTTTCCACGAGCAGTACGTC. Its translation is CASSYSGGSFHEQYV.

The chain uses TRBV30 and TRBJ1-1, with D unclear. From germline, CDR1 is GTSNPN and CDR2 SVGIG (reference sequence). V was trimmed by 3 bases and J by 1 base, leaving 3 bases between them. There are 11 residues in the CDR3. This chain's CDR3 is CAWRENTEAFF. The CDR3 bases are TGTGCCTGGAGGGAGAACACTGAAGCTTTCTTT.

V and J are TRBV2 and TRBJ1-5, with 9 bases that match TRBD1. CDR3 size: 15 residues. V lost 8 bases to trimming and J lost 0 bases; unmatched junction nucleotides: 5. Per the germline V gene, CDR1 is SNHLY and CDR2 is FYNNEI. CDR3 region: CASRTGEYSNQPQHF. CDR3 DNA: TGTGCCAGCCGGACAGGGGAATATAGCAATCAGCCCCAGCATTTT. The variable domain in full, completed from reference TRBV2 and TRBJ1-5, reads EPEVTQTPSHQVTQMGQEVILRCVPISNHLYFYWYRQILGQKVEFLVSFYNNEISEKSEIFDDQFSVERPDGSNFTLKIRSTKLEDSAMYFCASRTGEYSNQPQHFGDGTRLSIL.

J is TRBJ1-2 and V is TRBV7-9, with TRBD1 as a possible D gene (6 bases). The germline CDR1 and CDR2 sequences are SEHNR and FQNEAQ (reference sequence). The CDR3 runs to 14 residues. Between the trimmed V and J ends, which lost 5 bases and 3 bases, there was a span of 13 bases. CDR3 sequence: CASSLLAGDYGYTF. CDR3 nucleotide sequence: TGTGCCAGCAGCCTCTTGGCAGGGGACTATGGCTACACCTTC.

The chain carries TRBV7-2 and TRBJ2-3, with TRBD2 identical over 8 bases. The CDR3 runs 17 residues. Per germline, CDR1 SGHTA and CDR2 FQGNSA. V gave up 1 base and J gave up 4 bases; unmatched junction bases: 10. The DNA of the CDR3 is TGTGCCAGCAGCTTAGATGGTATTAGCGGGGAGGCAGATACGCAGTATTTT. Translating it yields CASSLDGISGEADTQYF.

About this clonotype itself: One end of the junction is discordant with germline, which a read error may explain. This rearrangement joins TRBV5-6 to TRBJ1-2; the D gene is possibly TRBD1 (6 bases). The V gene's germline CDR1 is SGHDT and CDR2 YYEEEE. CDR3 length: 13 residues. The CDR3: CASSLGAPKTSAF. The DNA for the CDR3 is TGTGCCAGCAGCCTGGGGGCGCCAAAGACAAGTGCCTTC.

The J gene is TRBJ2-7, the V gene TRBV30; perhaps TRBD1 as D (5 bases). This CDR3 contains 16 residues. Germline CDR1 and CDR2: GTSNPN and SVGIG (reference sequence). V lost 0 bases and J 1 base, leaving 16 bases between the germline ends. This CDR3 is CAWSVLQALHSYEQYF. The CDR3 region has the DNA TGTGCCTGGAGTGTACTACAGGCCCTACATTCCTACGAGCAGTACTTC.

V is TRBV6-5 and J is TRBJ2-1, with 10 bases that match TRBD2. The CDR3 is made up of 13 amino acids. The V gene's germline CDR1 is MNHEY and CDR2 SVGAGI. Unmatched junction bases numbered 7, after V lost 8 bases and J lost 9 bases. CDR3 loop: CASCSSGRGEQFF. CDR3 in DNA: TGTGCCAGCTGTTCTAGCGGGAGAGGTGAGCAGTTCTTC.

This clonotype turned up a few times. J is TRBJ1-6 and V is TRBV6-1; unclear D gene. Germline CDR1 MNHNS, CDR2 SASEGT. V was clipped by 10 bases and J by 7 bases, with 14 bases between them. The length of the CDR3 is 13 residues. The CDR3 reads CAITDSLNSPLHF. In nucleotides, the CDR3 is TGTGCCATTACGGATTCGCTAAATTCACCCCTCCACTTT.

The chain uses TRBV12-3 or TRBV12-4 and TRBJ1-2; 8 positions agree with TRBD1. Unmatched junction bases numbered 15, after V lost 7 bases and J lost 5 bases. The CDR3 has 16 residues. CDR3 region: CASIFSQGAIGYGYTF. In nucleotides, the CDR3 is TGTGCCAGCATTTTCTCCCAGGGGGCGATAGGGTATGGCTACACCTTC.

In this sample, this clonotype turned up a few times. The V and J genes are TRBV23-1 and TRBJ2-7; D remains ambiguous. TRBV23-1 carries the ORF label, with uncertain function. The germline V and J ends were trimmed by 0 bases and 0 bases, with 12 bases remaining between them. CDR3 size: 16 residues. DNA of the CDR3: TGCGCCAGCAGTCAATCGACGAACGGCTACTCCTACGAGCAGTACGTC. As protein: CASSQSTNGYSYEQYV.

The J gene is TRBJ2-6, the V gene TRBV7-9; the D is unclear. Germline V gene sequence: CDR1 SEHNR, CDR2 FQNEAQ (reference sequence). The V end lost 3 bases, the J end lost 1 base, and 10 bases lay between the germline ends. CDR3 length: 16 amino acids. The CDR3: CASSLPVGSGANVLTF. CDR3 DNA sequence: TGTGCCAGCAGCTTGCCGGTGGGGTCTGGGGCCAACGTCCTGACTTTC.

The chain combines TRBV4-1 with TRBJ2-6; D is unclear. The ends were cut back, 8 bases at V and 0 bases at J, with 11 bases in the middle. This CDR3 is built from 15 residues. CDR1 MGHRA and CDR2 YSYEKL come from the germline V gene. CDR3 protein: CASGLLHSGANVLTF. The CDR3, as DNA: TGCGCCAGCGGGCTCCTACACTCTGGGGCCAACGTCCTGACTTTC.

This chain connects TRBV6-5 to TRBJ1-1; the D gene is possibly TRBD1 (6 bases). The CDR3 spans 14 residues. Per the germline V gene, CDR1 is MNHEY and CDR2 is SVGAGI. V gave up 2 bases and J gave up 11 bases, with 18 bases separating them. The CDR3 loop reads CASSYAHRAEGAFF. The DNA for the CDR3 is TGTGCCAGCAGTTACGCCCACAGGGCCGAGGGGGCTTTCTTT.

V and J are TRBV30 and TRBJ1-3; D is unclear. V was pared by 4 bases and J by 0 bases, with 7 bases between. CDR1 GTSNPN and CDR2 SVGIG come from the germline V gene (reference sequence). This CDR3 region has 13 residues. CDR3 nucleotide sequence: TGTGCCTGGACGGGGAGCTCTGGAAACACCATATATTTT. Its translation: CAWTGSSGNTIYF.

The chain links TRBV5-1 to TRBJ1-1; D ambiguous. Germline V CDR1 and CDR2: SGHRS, YFSETQ. This CDR3 spans 15 amino acids. The V end lost 4 bases, the J end lost 4 bases, and 17 bases lay between the germline ends. This chain's CDR3 is CASSPEVRRSTEAFF. CDR3 coding DNA: TGCGCCAGCAGCCCCGAAGTCAGGCGGAGCACTGAAGCTTTCTTT.

The chain is built from TRBV24-1 and TRBJ1-1, with unresolved D. Germline lookup yields CDR1 KGHDR and CDR2 SFDVKD. The CDR3 loop spans 12 amino acids. Trimming pared 6 bases from V and 4 bases from J, leaving 8 bases between. The chain's CDR3 is CATSPSGTEAFF. The DNA for the CDR3 is TGTGCCACCAGTCCGTCGGGCACTGAAGCTTTCTTT.